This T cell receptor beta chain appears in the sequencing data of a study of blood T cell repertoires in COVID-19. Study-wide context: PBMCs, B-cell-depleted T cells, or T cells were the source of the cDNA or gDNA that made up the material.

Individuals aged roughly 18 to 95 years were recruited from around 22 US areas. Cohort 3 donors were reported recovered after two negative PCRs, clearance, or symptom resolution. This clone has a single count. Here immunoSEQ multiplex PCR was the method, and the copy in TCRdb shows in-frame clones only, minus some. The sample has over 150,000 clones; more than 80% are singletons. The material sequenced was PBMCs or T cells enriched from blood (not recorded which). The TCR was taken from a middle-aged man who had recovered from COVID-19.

CDR3 sequence (DNA): TGTGCCAGCAGTTTTTTCCGAGGCAATCAGCCCCAGCATTTT. Translated: CASSFFRGNQPQHF. The chain recombines TRBV6-5 with TRBJ1-5; no clear D. V dropped 4 bases and J dropped 2 bases, with 9 bases sitting between them. In germline, CDR1 is MNHEY, CDR2 SVGAGI. The CDR3 consists of 14 residues.